A single T cell receptor (beta chain) is shown here with its context. The antigen remains undetermined. The sample is drawn from a study of graft-versus-host responses after intestinal transplantation. The study's findings and limits: Recipient marrow held GvH clones, some first seen in ileum or blood. HvG clone declines early post-transplant were associated with peak circulating GvH levels.

Produced via immunoSEQ multiplex PCR; TCRdb's table is partial and in-frame only. This table has over 75,000 clones, around 89% appearing once. This CDR3 is 15 amino acids long. Looked up from germline, CDR1 is SGHRS and CDR2 is YFSETQ. The J segment lost 0 bases and the V segment lost 4 bases, leaving 4 bases of the junction unmatched. The TCR comes from a human donor who was the organ donor for an intestinal transplant. This rearrangement joins TRBV5-1 to TRBJ2-7; 10 bases are a match to TRBD1. The source material was unstimulated CD4+ T cells sorted from spleen or lymph node cells, sampled before transplant. The CDR3 DNA is TGCGCCAGCAGCAGGGACAGGGGCACCTCCTACGAGCAGTACTTC. Translating gives CASSRDRGTSYEQYF.